This T cell receptor beta chain comes out of a study of identical twins. General study results and limits: While abundant cord blood beta clonotypes carried fewer insertions, memory repertoires showed no such pattern.

This clonotype was seen a handful of times. The antigen is not known. MiXCR, applied by TCRdb to the 5' RACE reads, yields one record per CDR3 protein. The sample records approximately 410,000 distinct CDR3 sequences, about 18% being singletons. The sequence was collected from a man aged 50 to 59 in good health. The specimen was naive T cells sorted from blood.

The CDR3 sequence is CASSLDLWYEQYF. The CDR3 nucleotides are TGTGCCAGCAGCTTAGATTTATGGTACGAGCAGTACTTC. J is TRBJ2-7 and V is TRBV7-2; D uncertain. CDR1 is SGHTA and CDR2 is FQGNSA in the germline V gene. V lost 1 base and J lost 4, with 8 bases in between. The CDR3 is 13 residues long.